These 12 T cell receptor beta chains originate from one sample sequenced in a study of blood T cell repertoires in COVID-19. Method: immunoSEQ multiplex PCR; TCRdb's copy keeps in-frame clones and lacks some. The sample holds 270,000 or so clones; around 81% are singletons and the top ten take about 3%. The source material was PBMCs or T cells enriched from blood (not recorded which). These receptor sequences come from a man in his fifties or sixties who had recovered from COVID-19.

The V gene is TRBV2, the J gene TRBJ2-7; perhaps TRBD2 as D (6 bases). The ends were cut back, 4 bases at V and 5 bases at J, with 12 bases in the middle. This CDR3 comprises 13 residues. Germline CDR1 reads SNHLY; CDR2 reads FYNNEI. The CDR3 region has the DNA TGTGCCAGCAGTGCCCGACTAGTCCACGAGCAGTACTTC. Its translation is CASSARLVHEQYF.

This chain joins TRBV29-1 and TRBJ2-3; 12 positions agree with TRBD2. V gave up 1 base and J gave up 2 bases; unmatched junction bases: 10. Germline V lookup: CDR1 SQVTM, CDR2 ANQGSEA. This CDR3 is built from 18 residues. The CDR3 region has the DNA TGCAGCGTTGAAGGAGGTGGACTAGCGGGGTTTCACACAGATACGCAGTATTTT. The encoded protein is CSVEGGGLAGFHTDTQYF.

The chain recombines TRBV29-1 with TRBJ1-1; tentatively, D is TRBD1 (5 bases). V gave up 2 bases and J gave up 3 bases, with 7 bases separating them. The germline V gene encodes CDR1 SQVTM and CDR2 ANQGSEA. The length of the CDR3 is 12 residues. The CDR3 region has the DNA TGCAGCGTTGAAAGGGGTGACACTGAAGCTTTCTTT. It yields the protein CSVERGDTEAFF.

This chain uses TRBV19 with TRBJ2-1, with 11 bases identical to TRBD2. Per the germline V gene, CDR1 is LNHDA and CDR2 is SQIVND (reference sequence). This CDR3 spans 15 amino acids. The J segment lost 6 bases and the V segment lost 5 bases, leaving 6 bases of the junction unmatched. The CDR3 protein is CASSRSGLAGNEQFF. In DNA form, the CDR3 reads TGTGCCAGTAGTCGATCCGGACTAGCGGGCAATGAGCAGTTCTTC.

J is TRBJ1-1 and V is TRBV6-5; D might be TRBD1 (6 bases). From germline, CDR1 is MNHEY and CDR2 SVGAGI. The CDR3 spans 15 residues. V lost 2 bases, J lost 5 bases, and 15 bases lay in between. CDR3 sequence: CASSYRVGAGTEAFF. In nucleotides, the CDR3 is TGTGCCAGCAGTTACCGTGTGGGGGCAGGGACTGAAGCTTTCTTT.

The gene calls are TRBV3-1 (or the pseudogene TRBV3-2) and TRBJ1-5; D is unresolved. The CDR3 is 14 residues long. V was pared by 4 bases and J by 6 bases, with 13 bases between. Germline lookup yields CDR1 LGHDT and CDR2 YNNKEL (reference sequence). This CDR3 is CASSRERSSQPQHF. CDR3 DNA: TGTGCCAGCAGCCGAGAGAGGTCGAGTCAGCCCCAGCATTTT.

V is TRBV12-5 and J is TRBJ2-7; D not certain. The CDR3 is made up of 12 amino acids. V was shortened by 0 bases and J by 10 bases, with 10 bases between the two germline ends. The germline V gene encodes CDR1 LGHNT and CDR2 FRNRAP. For the CDR3, the DNA is TGTGCTAGTGGTTTGGTATGGCGGAATCAGTACTTC. Translating it yields CASGLVWRNQYF.

This chain uses TRBV9 with TRBJ1-3; 10 bases map to TRBD1. CDR1 is SGDLS, CDR2 YYNGEE, per germline. After removal of 4 bases from V and 4 bases from J, the junction contained 5 bases not matched to a gene. The CDR3 runs 15 residues. CDR3 amino acids: CASSPTGGAGNTIYF. In DNA, the CDR3 is TGTGCCAGCAGCCCGACAGGGGGCGCGGGAAACACCATATATTTT.

This chain joins TRBV27 and TRBJ2-1, with TRBD2 identical over 13 bases. J gave up 5 bases and V 7 bases, and 5 bases lay outside the gene matches. Germline V gene sequence: CDR1 MNHEY, CDR2 SMNVEV (reference sequence). The CDR3 runs 15 residues. The CDR3 loop reads CASTPGLAGHNEQFF. In DNA form, the CDR3 reads TGTGCCAGCACCCCGGGACTAGCGGGACACAATGAGCAGTTCTTC.

This clone was counted only a few times. V usage is TRBV6-6 and J usage is TRBJ1-4; D possibly corresponds to TRBD1 (5 bases). Germline V gene lookup returns CDR1 MNHNY and CDR2 SVGAGI (reference sequence). The CDR3 contains 14 residues. With 5 bases removed from V and 7 bases from J, the gap between germline ends came to 14 bases. Written as DNA, the CDR3 is TGTGCCAGCAGTCCCCGACAGCCCGGTGAAAAACTGTTTTTT. This gives the protein CASSPRQPGEKLFF.

The chain links TRBV7-9 to TRBJ2-1, with 11 positions matching TRBD2. This CDR3 is 15 amino acids long. With V trimmed by 5 bases and J by 8 bases, 8 bases remained unmatched. Looked up from germline, CDR1 is SEHNR and CDR2 is FQNEAQ (reference sequence). In DNA, the CDR3 is TGTGCCAGCAGCCGACTAGCGGGAAAAGTGGATGAGCAGTTCTTC. It translates to CASSRLAGKVDEQFF.

The gene calls are TRBV15 and TRBJ2-7, with a weak D call TRBD1 (6 bases). Germline V gene lookup returns CDR1 LNHNV and CDR2 YYDKDF (reference sequence). V dropped 3 bases and J dropped 2 bases, with 8 bases sitting between them. CDR3 length: 13 amino acids. The CDR3 here is CATSSRQAYEQYF. As DNA, the CDR3 is TGTGCCACCAGCAGCCGACAGGCCTACGAGCAGTACTTC.